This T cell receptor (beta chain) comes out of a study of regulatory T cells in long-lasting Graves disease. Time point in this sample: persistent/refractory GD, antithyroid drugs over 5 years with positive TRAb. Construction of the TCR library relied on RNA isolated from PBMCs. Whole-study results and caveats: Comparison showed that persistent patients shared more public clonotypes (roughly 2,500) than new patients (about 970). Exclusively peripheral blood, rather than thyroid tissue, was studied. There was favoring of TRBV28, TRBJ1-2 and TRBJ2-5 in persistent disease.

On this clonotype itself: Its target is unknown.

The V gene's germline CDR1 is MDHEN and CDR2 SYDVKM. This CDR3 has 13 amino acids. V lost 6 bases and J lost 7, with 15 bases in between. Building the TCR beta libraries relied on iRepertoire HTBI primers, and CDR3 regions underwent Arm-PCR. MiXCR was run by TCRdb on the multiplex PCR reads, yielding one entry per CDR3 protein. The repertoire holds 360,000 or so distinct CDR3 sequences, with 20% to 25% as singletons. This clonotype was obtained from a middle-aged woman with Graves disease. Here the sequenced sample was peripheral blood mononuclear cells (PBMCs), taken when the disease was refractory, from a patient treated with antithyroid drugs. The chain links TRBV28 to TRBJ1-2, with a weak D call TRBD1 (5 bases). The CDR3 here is CASSTGGVAGYTF. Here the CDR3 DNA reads TGTGCCAGCAGCACAGGTGGGGTGGCTGGCTACACCTTC.